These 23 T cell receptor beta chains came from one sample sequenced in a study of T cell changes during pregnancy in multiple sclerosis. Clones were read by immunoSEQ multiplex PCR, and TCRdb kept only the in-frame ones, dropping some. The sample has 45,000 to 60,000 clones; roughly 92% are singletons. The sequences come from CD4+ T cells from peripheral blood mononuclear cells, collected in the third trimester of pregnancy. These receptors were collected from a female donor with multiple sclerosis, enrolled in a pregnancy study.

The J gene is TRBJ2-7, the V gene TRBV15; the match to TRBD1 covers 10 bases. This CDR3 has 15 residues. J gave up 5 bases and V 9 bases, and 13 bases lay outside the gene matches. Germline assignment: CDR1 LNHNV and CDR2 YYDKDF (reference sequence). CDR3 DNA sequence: TGTGCCACAGGGCGGTTTGGGACAGGGGTCAACGAGCAGTACTTC. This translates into CATGRFGTGVNEQYF.

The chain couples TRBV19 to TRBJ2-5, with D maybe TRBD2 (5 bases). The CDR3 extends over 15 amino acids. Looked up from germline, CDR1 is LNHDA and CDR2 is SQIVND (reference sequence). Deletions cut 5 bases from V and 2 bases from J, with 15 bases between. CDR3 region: CASSPRGLDQETQYF. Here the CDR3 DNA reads TGTGCCAGTAGTCCCCGGGGTCTCGATCAAGAGACCCAGTACTTC.

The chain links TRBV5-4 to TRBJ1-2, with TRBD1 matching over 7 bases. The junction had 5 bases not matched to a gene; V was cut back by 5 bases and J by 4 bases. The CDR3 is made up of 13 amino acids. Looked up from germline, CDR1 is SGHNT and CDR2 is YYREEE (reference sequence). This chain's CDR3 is CASRLGQAYGYTF. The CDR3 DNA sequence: TGTGCCAGCAGACTAGGACAGGCCTATGGCTACACCTTC.

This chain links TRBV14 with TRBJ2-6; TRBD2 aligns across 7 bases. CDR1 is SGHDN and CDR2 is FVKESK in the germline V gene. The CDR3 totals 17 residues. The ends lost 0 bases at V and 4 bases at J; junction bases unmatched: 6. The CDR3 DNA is TGTGCCAGCAGCCAAGATCGGGGGGTACCCGGGGCCAACGTCCTGACTTTC. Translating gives CASSQDRGVPGANVLTF.

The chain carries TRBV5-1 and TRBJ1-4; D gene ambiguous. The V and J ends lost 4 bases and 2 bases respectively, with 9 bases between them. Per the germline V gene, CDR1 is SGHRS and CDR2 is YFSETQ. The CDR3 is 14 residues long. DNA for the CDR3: TGCGCCAGCAGCCTTGGCCAGACTAATGAAAAACTGTTTTTT. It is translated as CASSLGQTNEKLFF.

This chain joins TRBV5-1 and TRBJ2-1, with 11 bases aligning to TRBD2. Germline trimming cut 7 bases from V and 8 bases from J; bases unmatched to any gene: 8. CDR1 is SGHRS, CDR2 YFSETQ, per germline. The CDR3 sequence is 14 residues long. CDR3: CASSLAGGTDEQFF. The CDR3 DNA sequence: TGCGCCAGCTCCCTAGCGGGAGGAACCGATGAGCAGTTCTTC.

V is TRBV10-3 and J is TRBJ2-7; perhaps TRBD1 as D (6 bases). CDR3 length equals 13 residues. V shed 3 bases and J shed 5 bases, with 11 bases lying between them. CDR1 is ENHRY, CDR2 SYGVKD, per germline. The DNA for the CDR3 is TGTGCCATCAGTGACAGGGGTACAGACGAGCAGTACTTC. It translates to CAISDRGTDEQYF.

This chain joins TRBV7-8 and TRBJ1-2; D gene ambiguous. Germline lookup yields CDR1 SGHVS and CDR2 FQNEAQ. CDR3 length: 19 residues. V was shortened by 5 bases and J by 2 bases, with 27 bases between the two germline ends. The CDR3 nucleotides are TGTGCCAGCAGCCCCGACTCTCGGTCCCCTCGAGTGAGAAACTATGGCTACACCTTC. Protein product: CASSPDSRSPRVRNYGYTF. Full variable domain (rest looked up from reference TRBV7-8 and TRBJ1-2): GAGVSQSPRYKVAKRGQDVALRCDPISGHVSLFWYQQALGQGPEFLTYFQNEAQLDKSGLPSDRFFAERPEGSVSTLKIQRTQQEDSAVYLCASSPDSRSPRVRNYGYTFGSGTRLTVV.

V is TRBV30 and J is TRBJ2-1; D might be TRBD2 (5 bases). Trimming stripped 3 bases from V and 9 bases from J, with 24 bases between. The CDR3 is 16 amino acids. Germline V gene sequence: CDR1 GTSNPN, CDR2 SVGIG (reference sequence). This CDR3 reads CAWSLTRGPLRGEQFF. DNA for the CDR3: TGTGCCTGGAGCCTAACAAGAGGGCCTTTGCGTGGTGAGCAGTTCTTC. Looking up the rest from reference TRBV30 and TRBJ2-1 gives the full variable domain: SQTIHQWPATLVQPVGSPLSLECTVEGTSNPNLYWYRQAAGRGLQLLFYSVGIGQISSEVPQNLSASRPQDRQFILSSKKLLLSDSGFYLCAWSLTRGPLRGEQFFGPGTRLTVL.

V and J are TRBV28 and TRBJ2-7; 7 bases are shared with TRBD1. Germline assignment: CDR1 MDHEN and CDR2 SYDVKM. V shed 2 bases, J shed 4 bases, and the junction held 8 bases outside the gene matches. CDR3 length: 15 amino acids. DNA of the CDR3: TGTGCCAGCAGTTTAGGCAGGACAGGATTATACGAGCAGTACTTC. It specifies CASSLGRTGLYEQYF. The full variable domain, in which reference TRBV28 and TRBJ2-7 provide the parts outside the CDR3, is DVKVTQSSRYLVKRTGEKVFLECVQDMDHENMFWYRQDPGLGLRLIYFSYDVKMKEKGDIPEGYSVSREKKERFSLILESASTNQTSMYLCASSLGRTGLYEQYFGPGTRLTVT.

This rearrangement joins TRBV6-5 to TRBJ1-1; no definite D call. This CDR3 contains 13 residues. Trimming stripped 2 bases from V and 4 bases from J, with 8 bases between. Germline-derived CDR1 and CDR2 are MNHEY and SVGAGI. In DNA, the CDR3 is TGTGCCAGCAGTTACGAACACCTCACTGAAGCTTTCTTT. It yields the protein CASSYEHLTEAFF.

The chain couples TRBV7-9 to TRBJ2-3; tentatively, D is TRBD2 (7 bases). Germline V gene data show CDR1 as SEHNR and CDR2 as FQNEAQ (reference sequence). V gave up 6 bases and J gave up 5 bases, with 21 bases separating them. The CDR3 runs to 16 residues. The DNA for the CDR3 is TGTGCCAGCAGTCCAGTCCGGGGGGCGCGAAAAGATACGCAGTATTTT. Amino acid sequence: CASSPVRGARKDTQYF.

CDR3 in amino acids: CASTNSGTSNTEAFF. CDR3 coding DNA: TGTGCCAGCACCAACTCCGGGACATCGAACACTGAAGCTTTCTTT. The chain links TRBV2 to TRBJ1-1, with D possibly TRBD1 on 6 matching bases. The germline CDR1 and CDR2 sequences are SNHLY and FYNNEI. The CDR3 contains 15 residues. V was shortened by 7 bases and J by 1 base, with 16 bases between the two germline ends.

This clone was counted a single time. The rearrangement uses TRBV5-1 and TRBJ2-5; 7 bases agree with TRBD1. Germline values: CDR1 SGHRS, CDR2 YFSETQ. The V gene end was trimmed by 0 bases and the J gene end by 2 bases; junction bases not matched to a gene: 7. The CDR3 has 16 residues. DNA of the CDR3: TGCGCCAGCAGCTTGGGACCGGGACAGAGGCAAGAGACCCAGTACTTC. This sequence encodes CASSLGPGQRQETQYF. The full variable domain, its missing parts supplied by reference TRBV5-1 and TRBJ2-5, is KAGVTQTPRYLIKTRGQQVTLSCSPISGHRSVSWYQQTPGQGLQFLFEYFSETQRNKGNFPGRFSGRQFSNSRSEMNVSTLELGDSALYLCASSLGPGQRQETQYFGPGTRLLVL.

Here the CDR3 DNA reads TGTGCCAGCAGCTCCCTCTCGCGGGTTACAGGGAGAGAAGAGACCCAGTACTTC. Protein: CASSSLSRVTGREETQYF. This chain uses TRBV9 with TRBJ2-5; tentatively, D is TRBD1 (6 bases). Looked up from germline, CDR1 is SGDLS and CDR2 is YYNGEE. The CDR3 consists of 18 residues. V was pared by 4 bases and J by 3 bases, with 25 bases between.

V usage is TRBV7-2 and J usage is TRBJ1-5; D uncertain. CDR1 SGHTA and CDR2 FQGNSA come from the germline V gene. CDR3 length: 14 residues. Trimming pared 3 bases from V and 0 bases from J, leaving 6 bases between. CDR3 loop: CASSFEASNQPQHF. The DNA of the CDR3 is TGTGCCAGCAGCTTTGAGGCTAGCAATCAGCCCCAGCATTTT.

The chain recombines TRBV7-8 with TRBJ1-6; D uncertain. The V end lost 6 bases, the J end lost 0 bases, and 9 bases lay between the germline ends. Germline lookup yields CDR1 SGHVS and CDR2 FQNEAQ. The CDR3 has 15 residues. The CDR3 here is CASSLGSSYNSPLHF. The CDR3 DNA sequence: TGTGCCAGCAGTTTGGGGAGCTCCTATAATTCACCCCTCCACTTT.

DNA for the CDR3: TGCGCCAGCAGGGGCGGGGGGAAGAGCTCCTACGAGCAGTACTTC. Translating it yields CASRGGGKSSYEQYF. The chain recombines TRBV5-1 with TRBJ2-7; 8 nucleotides line up with TRBD2. The CDR3 length is 15 residues. CDR1 is SGHRS and CDR2 is YFSETQ in the germline V gene. V was pared by 5 bases and J by 0 bases, with 7 bases of the junction left unmatched.

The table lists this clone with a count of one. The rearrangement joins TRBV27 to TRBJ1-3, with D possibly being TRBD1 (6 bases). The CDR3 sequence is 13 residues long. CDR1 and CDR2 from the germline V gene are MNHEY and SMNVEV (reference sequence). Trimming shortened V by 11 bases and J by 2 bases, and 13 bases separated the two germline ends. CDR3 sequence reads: CAGFRGAGNTIYF. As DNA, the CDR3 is TGTGCCGGTTTCAGGGGAGCTGGAAACACCATATATTTT.

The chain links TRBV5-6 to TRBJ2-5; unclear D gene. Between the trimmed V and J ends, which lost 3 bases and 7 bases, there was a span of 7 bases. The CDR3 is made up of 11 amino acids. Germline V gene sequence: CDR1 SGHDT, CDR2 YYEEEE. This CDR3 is CASSSPGTQYF. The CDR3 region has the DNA TGTGCCAGCAGCTCCCCAGGGACCCAGTACTTC.

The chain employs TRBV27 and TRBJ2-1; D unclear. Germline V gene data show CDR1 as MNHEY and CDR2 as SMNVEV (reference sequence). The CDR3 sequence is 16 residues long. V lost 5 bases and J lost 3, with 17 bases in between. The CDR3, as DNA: TGTGCCAGCAGTCCCCAGACAAACGCATACTACAATGAGCAGTTCTTC. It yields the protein CASSPQTNAYYNEQFF.

CDR3 in DNA: TGTGCCAGCAGCAGAAGAACGGGACAGGGCCTTCTTAATGAAAAACTGTTTTTT. Protein product: CASSRRTGQGLLNEKLFF. The rearrangement uses TRBV7-6 and TRBJ1-4; 9 positions agree with TRBD1. Germline V gene lookup returns CDR1 SGHVS and CDR2 FNYEAQ. V lost 5 bases to trimming and J lost 4 bases; unmatched junction nucleotides: 14. This CDR3 spans 18 amino acids.

The CDR3 nucleotides are TGCAGCGTCCAACAGACTAGCGGGGCTTACAATGAGCAGTTCTTC. The encoded protein is CSVQQTSGAYNEQFF. The chain couples TRBV29-1 to TRBJ2-1, with TRBD2 matching over 11 bases. Per germline, CDR1 SQVTM and CDR2 ANQGSEA. The CDR3 consists of 15 residues. Trimming removed 6 bases from V and 4 bases from J; junction bases left unmatched: 8.